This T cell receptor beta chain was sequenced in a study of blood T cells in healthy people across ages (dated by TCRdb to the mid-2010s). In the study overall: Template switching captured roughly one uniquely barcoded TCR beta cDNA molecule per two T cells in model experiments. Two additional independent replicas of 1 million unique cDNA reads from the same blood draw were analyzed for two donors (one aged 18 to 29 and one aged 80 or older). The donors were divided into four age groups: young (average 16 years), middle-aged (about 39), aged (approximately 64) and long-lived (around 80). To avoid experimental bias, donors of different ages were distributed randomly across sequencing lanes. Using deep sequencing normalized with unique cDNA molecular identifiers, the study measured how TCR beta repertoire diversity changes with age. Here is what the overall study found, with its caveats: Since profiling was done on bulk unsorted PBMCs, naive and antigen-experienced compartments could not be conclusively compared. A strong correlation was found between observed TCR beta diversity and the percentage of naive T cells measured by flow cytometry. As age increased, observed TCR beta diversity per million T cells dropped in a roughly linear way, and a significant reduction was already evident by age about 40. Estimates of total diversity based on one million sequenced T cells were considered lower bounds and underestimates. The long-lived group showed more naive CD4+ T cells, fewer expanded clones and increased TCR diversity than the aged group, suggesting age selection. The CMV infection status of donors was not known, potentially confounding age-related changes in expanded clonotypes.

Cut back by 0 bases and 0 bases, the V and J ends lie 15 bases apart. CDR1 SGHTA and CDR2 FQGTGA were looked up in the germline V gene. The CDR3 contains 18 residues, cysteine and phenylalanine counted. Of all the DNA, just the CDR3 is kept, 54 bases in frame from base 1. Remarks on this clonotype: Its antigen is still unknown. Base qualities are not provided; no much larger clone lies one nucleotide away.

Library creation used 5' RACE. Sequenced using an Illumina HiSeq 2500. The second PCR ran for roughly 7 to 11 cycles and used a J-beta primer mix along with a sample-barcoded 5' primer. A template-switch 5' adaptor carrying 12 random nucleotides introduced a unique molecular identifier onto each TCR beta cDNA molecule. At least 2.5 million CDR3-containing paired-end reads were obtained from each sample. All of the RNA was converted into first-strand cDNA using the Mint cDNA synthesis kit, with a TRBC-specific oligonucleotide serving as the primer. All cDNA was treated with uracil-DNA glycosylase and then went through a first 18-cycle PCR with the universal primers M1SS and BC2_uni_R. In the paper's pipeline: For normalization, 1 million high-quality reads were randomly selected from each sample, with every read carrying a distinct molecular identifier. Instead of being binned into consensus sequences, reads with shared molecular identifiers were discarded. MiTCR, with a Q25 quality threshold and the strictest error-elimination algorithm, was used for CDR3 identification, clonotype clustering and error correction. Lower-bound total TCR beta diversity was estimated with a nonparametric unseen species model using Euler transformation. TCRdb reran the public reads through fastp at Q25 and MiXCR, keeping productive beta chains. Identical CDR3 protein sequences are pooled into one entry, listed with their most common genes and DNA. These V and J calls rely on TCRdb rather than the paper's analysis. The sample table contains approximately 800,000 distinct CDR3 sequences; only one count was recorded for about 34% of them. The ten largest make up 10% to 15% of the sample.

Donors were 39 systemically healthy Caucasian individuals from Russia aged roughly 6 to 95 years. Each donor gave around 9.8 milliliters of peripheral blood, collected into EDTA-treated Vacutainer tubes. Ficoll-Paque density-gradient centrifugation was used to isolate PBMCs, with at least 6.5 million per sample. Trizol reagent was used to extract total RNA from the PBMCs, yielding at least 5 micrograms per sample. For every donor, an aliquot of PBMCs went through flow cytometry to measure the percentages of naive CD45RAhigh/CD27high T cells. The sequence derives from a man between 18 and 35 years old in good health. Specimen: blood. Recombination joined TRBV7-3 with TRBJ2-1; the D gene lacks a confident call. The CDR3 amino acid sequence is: CASSLTPPGADSYNEQFF. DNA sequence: TGTGCCAGCAGCTTAACCCCCCCCGGTGCGGACTCCTACAATGAGCAGTTCTTC.